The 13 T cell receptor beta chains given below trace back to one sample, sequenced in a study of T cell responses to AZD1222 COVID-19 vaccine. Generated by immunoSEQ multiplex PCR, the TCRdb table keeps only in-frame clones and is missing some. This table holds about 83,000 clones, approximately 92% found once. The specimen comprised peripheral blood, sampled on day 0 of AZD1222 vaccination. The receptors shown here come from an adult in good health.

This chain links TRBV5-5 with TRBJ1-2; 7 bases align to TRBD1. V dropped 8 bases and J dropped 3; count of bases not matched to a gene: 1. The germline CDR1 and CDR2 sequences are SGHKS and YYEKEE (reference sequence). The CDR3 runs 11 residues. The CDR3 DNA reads TGTGCCAGTGACAGGGACTATGGCTACACCTTC. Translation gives CASDRDYGYTF.

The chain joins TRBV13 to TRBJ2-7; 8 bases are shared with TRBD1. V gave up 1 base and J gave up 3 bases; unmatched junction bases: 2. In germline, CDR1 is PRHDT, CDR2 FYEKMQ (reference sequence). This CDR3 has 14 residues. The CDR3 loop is CASSLVDRGYEQYF. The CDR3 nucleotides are TGTGCCAGCAGCTTAGTAGACAGGGGCTACGAGCAGTACTTC.

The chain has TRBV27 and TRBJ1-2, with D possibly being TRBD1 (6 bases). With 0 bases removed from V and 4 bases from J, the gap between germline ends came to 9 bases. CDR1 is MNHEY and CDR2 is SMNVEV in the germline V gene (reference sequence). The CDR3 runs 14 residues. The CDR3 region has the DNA TGTGCCAGCAGTTTATCTTGGACAGCCTATGGCTACACCTTC. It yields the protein CASSLSWTAYGYTF.

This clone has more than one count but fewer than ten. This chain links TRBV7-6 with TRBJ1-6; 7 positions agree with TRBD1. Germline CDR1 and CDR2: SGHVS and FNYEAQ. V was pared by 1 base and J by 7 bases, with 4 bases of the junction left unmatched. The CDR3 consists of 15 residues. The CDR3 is CASSLDGTVNSPLHF. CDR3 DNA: TGTGCCAGCAGCTTAGATGGGACAGTAAATTCACCCCTCCACTTT.

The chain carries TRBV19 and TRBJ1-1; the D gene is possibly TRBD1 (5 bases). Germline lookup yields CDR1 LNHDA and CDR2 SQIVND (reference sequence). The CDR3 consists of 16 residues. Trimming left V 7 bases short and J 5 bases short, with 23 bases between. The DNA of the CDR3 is TGTGCCAGTACCCCCCGGAGGGGCGAGGGTAGGACTGAAGCTTTCTTT. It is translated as CASTPRRGEGRTEAFF.

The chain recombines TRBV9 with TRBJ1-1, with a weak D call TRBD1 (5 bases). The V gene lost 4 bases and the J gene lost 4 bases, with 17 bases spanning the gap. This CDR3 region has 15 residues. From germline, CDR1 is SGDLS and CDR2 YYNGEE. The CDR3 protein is CASSPGAGWGTEAFF. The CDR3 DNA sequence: TGTGCCAGCAGCCCCGGAGCAGGGTGGGGCACTGAAGCTTTCTTT.

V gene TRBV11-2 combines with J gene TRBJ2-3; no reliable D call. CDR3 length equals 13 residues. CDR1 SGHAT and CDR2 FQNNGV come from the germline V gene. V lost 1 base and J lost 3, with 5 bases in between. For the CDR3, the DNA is TGTGCCAGCAGCTTAGGGGCGACAGATACGCAGTATTTT. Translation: CASSLGATDTQYF.

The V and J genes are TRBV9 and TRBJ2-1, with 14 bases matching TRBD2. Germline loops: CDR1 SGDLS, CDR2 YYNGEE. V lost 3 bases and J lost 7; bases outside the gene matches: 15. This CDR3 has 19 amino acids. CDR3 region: CASSDQIKEGTSGSNEQFF. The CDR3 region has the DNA TGTGCCAGCAGCGACCAGATAAAAGAAGGGACTAGCGGGAGTAATGAGCAGTTCTTC.

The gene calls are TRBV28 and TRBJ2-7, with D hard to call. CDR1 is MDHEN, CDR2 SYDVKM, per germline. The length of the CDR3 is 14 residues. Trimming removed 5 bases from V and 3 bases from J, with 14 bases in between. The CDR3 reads CASSPPGRIYEQYF. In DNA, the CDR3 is TGTGCCAGCAGTCCCCCTGGGCGGATCTACGAGCAGTACTTC.

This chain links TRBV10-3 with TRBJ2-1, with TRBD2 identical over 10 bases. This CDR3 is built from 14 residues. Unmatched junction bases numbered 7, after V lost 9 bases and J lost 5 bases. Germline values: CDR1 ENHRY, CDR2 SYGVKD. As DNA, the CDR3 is TGTGCCATTTCCGGGACTAGCGCCCACAATGAGCAGTTCTTC. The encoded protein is CAISGTSAHNEQFF.

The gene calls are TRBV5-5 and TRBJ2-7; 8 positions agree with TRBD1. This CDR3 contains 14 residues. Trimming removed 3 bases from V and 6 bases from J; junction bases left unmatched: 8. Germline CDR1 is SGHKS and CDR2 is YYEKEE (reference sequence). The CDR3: CASSSDRGSAEQYF. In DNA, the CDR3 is TGTGCCAGCAGCTCCGACAGGGGCTCAGCCGAGCAGTACTTC.

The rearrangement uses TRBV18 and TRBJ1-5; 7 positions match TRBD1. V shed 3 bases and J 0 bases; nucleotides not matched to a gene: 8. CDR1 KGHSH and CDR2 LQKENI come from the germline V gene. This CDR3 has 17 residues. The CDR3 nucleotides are TGTGCCAGCTCACCGGACAGGAATCAATATAGCAATCAGCCCCAGCATTTT. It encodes CASSPDRNQYSNQPQHF. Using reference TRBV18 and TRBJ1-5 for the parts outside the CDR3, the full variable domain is NAGVMQNPRHLVRRRGQEARLRCSPMKGHSHVYWYRQLPEEGLKFMVYLQKENIIDESGMPKERFSAEFPKEGPSILRIQQVVRGDSAAYFCASSPDRNQYSNQPQHFGDGTRLSIL.

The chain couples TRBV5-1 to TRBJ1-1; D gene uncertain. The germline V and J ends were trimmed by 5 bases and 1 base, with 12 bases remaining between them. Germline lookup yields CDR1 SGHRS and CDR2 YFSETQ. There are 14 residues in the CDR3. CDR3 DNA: TGCGCCAGCAGGGAGGGCGGGGAGAACACTGAAGCTTTCTTT. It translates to CASREGGENTEAFF.